Shown below are 3 T cell receptor beta chains from a single sample sequenced in a study of radiation and T cells in renal cell carcinoma. Sequencing was performed with immunoSEQ multiplex PCR; in TCRdb, only in-frame clones are kept and a portion is missing. The sample has roughly 150,000 clones; approximately 88% are singletons. Time point defined: blood 2 weeks post-SBRT. Noted treatment: 15 Gy SBRT to primary tumor, nephrectomy 4 weeks later. The specimen comprised blood, sampled from a patient whose treatment included radiotherapy and nephrectomy. All receptors derive from a woman aged 45 to 65 with renal cell carcinoma.

This rearrangement joins TRBV7-9 to TRBJ2-7; D unresolved. The CDR3 spans 14 residues. V was shortened by 2 bases and J by 1 base, with 9 bases between the two germline ends. Germline V gene data show CDR1 as SEHNR and CDR2 as FQNEAQ (reference sequence). CDR3 DNA sequence: TGTGCCAGCAGCTTACTGGGGAATTCCTACGAGCAGTACTTC. Amino acid sequence: CASSLLGNSYEQYF.

This chain connects TRBV11-2 to TRBJ1-2, with 7 bases that match TRBD1. Trimming at V came to 5 bases and at J to 0 bases, leaving 6 bases not matched to a gene. Germline assignment: CDR1 SGHAT and CDR2 FQNNGV. This CDR3 is built from 15 residues. CDR3 loop: CASSRGDSTNYGYTF. As DNA, the CDR3 is TGTGCCAGCAGCCGGGGGGACAGCACTAACTATGGCTACACCTTC.

This clone was detected only a few times. V usage is TRBV7-9 and J usage is TRBJ2-5, with 10 bases identical to TRBD1. This CDR3 comprises 14 residues. Germline values: CDR1 SEHNR, CDR2 FQNEAQ (reference sequence). The trim removed 5 bases at V and 4 bases at J, leaving 4 bases unmatched. The CDR3 sequence: CASSPGQGIETQYF. The CDR3 coding sequence is TGTGCCAGCAGCCCGGGACAGGGGATAGAGACCCAGTACTTC.